This T cell receptor beta chain appears in the sequencing data of a study of T cells in Graves' hyperthyroidism and ophthalmopathy (dated by TCRdb to the late 2010s). About the study as a whole: A discovery cohort of 95 to 100 patients, roughly 43 with Graves' ophthalmopathy and 57 with stable Graves' hyperthyroidism, was used to find distinguishing TCR V-J signatures. After blood sampling, hyperthyroidism patients were treated with methimazole at a starting dose of 30 mg daily, and ophthalmopathy patients were treated with high-dose intravenous methylprednisolone. In addition, the study compared T-cell repertoires in thyroid tissue and in blood from roughly six Graves' hyperthyroidism patients. The 95 to 100 discovery patients were randomly divided into training and test sets at a 7:3 ratio. TCR Vbeta CDR3 sequencing of 135 peripheral blood samples (about 45 ophthalmopathy, 75 or so hyperthyroidism and approximately 17 progressor patients) is reported in the paper. An independent validation cohort of 18 to 20 hyperthyroidism patients and over 15 patients who later progressed to ophthalmopathy tested prospective prediction of ophthalmopathy. The paper's findings and limits, for the study overall: Most expanded thyroid clonotypes (frequency above 0.001) were also detected in blood, a finding suggesting that blood repertoires may reflect thyroid immune responses. Ophthalmopathy was separated from stable hyperthyroidism by a 13 V-J signature model, with about 86% sensitivity and roughly 84% specificity obtained in cross-validation and 80%/75% obtained in testing. In validation, the model predicted progression to ophthalmopathy with roughly 66% sensitivity and over 72% specificity, a median of 6.5 months before onset. No statistical method was used to fix the sample size in advance, and group allocation was not hidden from the investigators.

About this clonotype: Which antigen it targets is not known. Per-base quality was not reported, and no clone a single base away is much larger than it.

The TCR beta CDR3 regions were amplified from the RNA transcripts. The first round of RT-PCR for the TCR CDR3 was performed with the HTBI primer set and the Qiagen OneStep RT-PCR kit. A second multiplex PCR round built the libraries, followed by size selection and purification. Paired-end sequencing of the libraries was performed with 100 bp reads on an Illumina HiSeq2000. On the authors' methods: SOAPnuke was used to process the raw data, removing reads that contained adapters or uncalled bases, had a mean Phred below 15, or lacked an exact match to the constant primer or identifier. COPE v1.2.5 was used to merge high-quality paired reads, and clonotypes were defined as unique nucleotide sequences. Clonotypes were aligned to IMGT TRBV, TRBD and TRBJ reference segments using MiTCR v1.1. Analysis was restricted to V-J combinations with a frequency above 0.0001, which covered over 98% of repertoires. The TCS score was defined as the ratio of F50 (clonal expansion) to E x V (chaos), calculated using BLOSUM62-based TCRdist between CDR3 peptides within each V-J. Welch's t-statistics and random forest reduced around 520 V-J features to roughly 13, which were used in a naive Bayes classifier (R e1071). The similarity between thyroid and blood repertoires was quantified using the Morisita-Horn index. The public reads were reanalyzed by TCRdb: fastp trimming at Q25, MiXCR alignment, in-frame beta chains only. Every distinct CDR3 protein forms one entry, paired with its most common genes and DNA. The V and J calls, along with clone size, are taken from TCRdb and not from the paper's own processing. The sample contains approximately 49,000 distinct CDR3 sequences, approximately 58% of them found a single time. The ten largest clones take up more than 30% of the sample.

Stable Graves' hyperthyroidism was defined as no progression to ophthalmopathy during 18 months of follow-up. The hyperthyroidism patients were between 18 and 65 years old and newly diagnosed, with a disease duration of less than 2 months. Exclusion was applied to patients with uncontrolled infections, other autoimmune diseases, pregnancy or lactation. Diagnoses were established on the basis of clinical symptoms, serum thyroxine and TRAb, thyroid ultrasound, and orbital computed tomography. Trizol reagent was used to extract total RNA, and RNA quality was then checked on an Agilent 2100 Bioanalyzer. The CDR3 runs 11 amino acids, cysteine and phenylalanine included. Only the CDR3 portion is preserved as DNA: 33 bases, with reading frame beginning at the first base. CDR1 SEHNR and CDR2 FQNEAQ were looked up in the germline V gene (reference sequence). Trimming at the junction amounts to 6 bases on V and 1 base on J, and the germline ends lie 3 bases apart.

The chain uses TRBV7-9 and TRBJ1-1, with no confidently assigned D gene. The sequenced material came from peripheral blood or thyroid tissue (not recorded which). The source of this sequence is a man between 18 and 29 years old with Graves' hyperthyroidism. The encoded CDR3 is CASRGNTEAFF. The DNA sequence follows: TGTGCCAGCAGGGGGAACACTGAAGCTTTCTTT. The CDR3 plus the reference TRBV7-9 and TRBJ1-1 genes for the other parts give the full variable domain: DTGVSQNPRHKITKRGQNVTFRCDPISEHNRLYWYRQTLGQGPEFLTYFQNEAQLEKSRLLSDRFSAERPKGSFSTLEIQRTEQGDSAMYLCASRGNTEAFFGQGTRLTVV.